The clone carrying this T cell receptor (beta chain) was found a few times. Its specificity is not known. The data derive from a study of CD8 T cells in ankylosing spondylitis. Library preparation for TCR beta used quantitative 5'-RACE with molecular barcodes. One entry per CDR3 protein results from TCRdb running MiXCR on the 5' RACE reads. In the table there are about 540,000 distinct CDR3 sequences, over 9.5% of which are singletons. The J segment lost 4 bases and the V segment lost 7 bases, leaving 7 bases of the junction unmatched. This CDR3 has 14 amino acids. Germline CDR1 reads DFQATT; CDR2 reads SNEGSKA (reference sequence). Overall study results and limits: In peripheral blood, disease-linked CD8+ clones occurred at relatively low frequencies. A TCR beta motif of about eight highly homologous variants appeared characteristic of ankylosing spondylitis blood.

The sample was blood, either unsorted or a sorted T cell fraction (not recorded which). The source is a male donor with ankylosing spondylitis. V and J are TRBV20-1 and TRBJ2-5, with 12 bases that match TRBD2. The CDR3 region has the DNA TGCAGTGTCCCGACTAGCGGGAGTGTAGAGACCCAGTACTTC. Amino acids: CSVPTSGSVETQYF.